Sequencing of this TCR beta chain was carried out in a study of shared clonotypes between healthy human individuals. CDR1 is MNHEY and CDR2 is SMNVEV in the germline V gene (reference sequence). V lost 5 bases to trimming and J lost 4 bases, with 15 bases between them. This CDR3 region has 14 residues. In its sample, this clone was seen once. At deep level, the assay was performed. Profiling relied on immunoSEQ multiplex PCR, and the TCRdb table lists in-frame clones only, not all of them. The sample shows 110,000 or so clones, approximately 70% of them seen only once. CD8 memory cells included CD45RO+ cells plus CCR7-negative CD45RA+ TemRA cells.

The gene calls are TRBV27 and TRBJ2-7; TRBD2 is a possible D gene (5 bases). Material: memory CD8+ T cells sorted from blood. Subset noted: CD45RO+ cells pooled with CCR7-negative TemRA cells. The sequence was obtained from a woman aged 25 to 45 in good health. The CDR3 bases are TGTGCCAGCAGTCTAGCCAGGAGCACTTACGAGCAGTACTTC. As protein: CASSLARSTYEQYF.